One sample yielded the 2 T cell receptor beta chains listed below, sequenced in a study of blood T cell repertoires in COVID-19. Data came from immunoSEQ multiplex PCR; TCRdb stores just in-frame clones and leaves some out. The sample contains around 130,000 clones, approximately 80% of which appear only once. The sequenced material came from peripheral blood. The receptors originated from a woman aged 55-69 years with acute or convalescent COVID-19.

The V gene is TRBV6-5, the J gene TRBJ1-2; D is undetermined. The CDR3 runs to 16 residues. Germline CDR1 is MNHEY and CDR2 is SVGAGI. V was cut by 2 bases and J by 0 bases, with 13 bases left in between. The CDR3 coding sequence is TGTGCCAGCAGTTACAGTACAGATCCAACTAACTATGGCTACACCTTC. Residues: CASSYSTDPTNYGYTF.

This clone was found once. The V and J genes are TRBV19 and TRBJ1-2, with TRBD1 matching 8 bases. The CDR3 has 15 amino acids. The V segment lost 5 bases and the J segment 3 bases; nucleotides outside the gene matches: 8. Germline assignment: CDR1 LNHDA and CDR2 SQIVND (reference sequence). The CDR3 nucleotides read TGTGCCAGTAGTGCCAGGACAGGGCGGGACTATGGCTACACCTTC. Amino acids: CASSARTGRDYGYTF.